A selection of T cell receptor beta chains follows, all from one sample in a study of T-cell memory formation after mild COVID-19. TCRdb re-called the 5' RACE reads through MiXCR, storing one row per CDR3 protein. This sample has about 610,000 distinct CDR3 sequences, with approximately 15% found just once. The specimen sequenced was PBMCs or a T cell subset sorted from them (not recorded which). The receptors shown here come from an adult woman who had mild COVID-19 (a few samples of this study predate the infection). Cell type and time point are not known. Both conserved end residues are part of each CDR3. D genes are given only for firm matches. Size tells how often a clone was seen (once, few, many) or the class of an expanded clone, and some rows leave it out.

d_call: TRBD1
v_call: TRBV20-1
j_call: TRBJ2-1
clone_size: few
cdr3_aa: CSALTGSSYNEQFF
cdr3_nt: TGCAGTGCCCTGACAGGGAGCTCCTACAATGAGCAGTTCTTC

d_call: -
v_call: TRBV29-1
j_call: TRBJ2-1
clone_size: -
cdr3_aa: CSVATRASYNEQFF
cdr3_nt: TGCAGCGTCGCTACTAGGGCCTCCTACAATGAGCAGTTCTTC

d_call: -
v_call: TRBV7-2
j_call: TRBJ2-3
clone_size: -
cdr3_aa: CASSFFRSDTQYF
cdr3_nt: TGTGCCAGCAGCTTCTTCCGATCAGATACGCAGTATTTT

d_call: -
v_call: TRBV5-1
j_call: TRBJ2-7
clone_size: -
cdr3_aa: CASSLRSLDEQYF
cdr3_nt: TGCGCCAGCAGCTTGCGGAGTTTAGACGAGCAGTACTTC

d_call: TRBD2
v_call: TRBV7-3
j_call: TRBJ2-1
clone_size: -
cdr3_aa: CASSLTGTSRNEQFF
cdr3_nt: TGTGCCAGCAGCTTAACGGGGACTAGCAGGAATGAGCAGTTCTTC

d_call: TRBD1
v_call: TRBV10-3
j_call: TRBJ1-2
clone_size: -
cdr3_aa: CATGTALGYTF
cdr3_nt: TGTGCCACTGGGACAGCCCTTGGCTACACCTTC

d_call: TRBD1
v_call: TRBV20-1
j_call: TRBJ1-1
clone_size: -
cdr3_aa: CSALTGENTEAFF
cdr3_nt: TGCAGTGCCTTGACAGGGGAGAACACTGAAGCTTTCTTT

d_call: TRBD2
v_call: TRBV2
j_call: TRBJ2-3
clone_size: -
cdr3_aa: CASSVGGGPTDTQYF
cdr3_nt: TGTGCCAGCAGTGTTGGCGGGGGGCCCACAGATACGCAGTATTTT

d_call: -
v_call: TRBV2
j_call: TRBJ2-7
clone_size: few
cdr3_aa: CAISRLYEQYF
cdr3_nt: TGTGCCATATCGAGGCTCTACGAGCAGTACTTC

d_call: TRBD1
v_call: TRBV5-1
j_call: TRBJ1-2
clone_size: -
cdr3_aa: CASSPADREGGYTF
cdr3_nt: TGCGCCAGCAGCCCGGCAGACAGGGAGGGCGGCTACACCTTC

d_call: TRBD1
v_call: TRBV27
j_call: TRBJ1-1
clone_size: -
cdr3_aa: CASSPGGRMKAFF
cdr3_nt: TGTGCCAGCAGTCCAGGGGGGCGAATGAAGGCTTTCTTT

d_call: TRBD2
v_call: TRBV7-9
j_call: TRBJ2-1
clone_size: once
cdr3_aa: CASSLVLAGGAEQFF
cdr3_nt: TGTGCCAGCAGCTTAGTACTAGCGGGAGGTGCTGAGCAGTTCTTC

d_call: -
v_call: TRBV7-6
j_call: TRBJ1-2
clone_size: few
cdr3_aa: CASSLDPGQTPSGYTF
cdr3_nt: TGTGCCAGCAGCTTAGACCCTGGTCAAACCCCGTCCGGCTACACCTTC

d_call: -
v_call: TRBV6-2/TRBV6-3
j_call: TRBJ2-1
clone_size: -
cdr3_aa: CASCIALTYNEQFF
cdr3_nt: TGTGCCAGCTGCATAGCCCTCACCTACAATGAGCAGTTCTTC

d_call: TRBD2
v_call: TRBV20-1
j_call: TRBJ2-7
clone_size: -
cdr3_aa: CSAREGLADEQYF
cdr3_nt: TGCAGTGCTAGAGAAGGACTAGCGGACGAGCAGTACTTC

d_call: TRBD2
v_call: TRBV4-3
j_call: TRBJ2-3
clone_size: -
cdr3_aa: CASSQEAPGLAGRTDTQYF
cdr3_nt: TGCGCCAGCAGCCAAGAAGCCCCCGGACTAGCGGGACGCACAGATACGCAGTATTTT

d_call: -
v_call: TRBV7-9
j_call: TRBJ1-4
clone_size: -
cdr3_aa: CASSLATGHNEKLFF
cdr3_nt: TGTGCCAGCAGCTTAGCGACGGGCCATAATGAAAAACTGTTTTTT

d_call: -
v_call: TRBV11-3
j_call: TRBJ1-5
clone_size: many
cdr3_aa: CASSRGGNQPQHF
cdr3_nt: TGTGCCAGCAGCCGGGGGGGCAATCAGCCCCAGCATTTT

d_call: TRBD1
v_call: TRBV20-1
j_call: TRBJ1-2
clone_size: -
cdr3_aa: CSARGTGANYGYTF
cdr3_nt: TGCAGTGCTAGGGGGACAGGGGCTAACTATGGCTACACCTTC

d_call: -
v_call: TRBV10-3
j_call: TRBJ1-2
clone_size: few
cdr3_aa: CAISEEGPGYTF
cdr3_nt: TGTGCCATCAGTGAGGAAGGGCCCGGCTACACCTTC

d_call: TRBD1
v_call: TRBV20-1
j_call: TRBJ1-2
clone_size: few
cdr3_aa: CSARDWNRGAHGYTF
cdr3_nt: TGCAGTGCTAGAGATTGGAACAGGGGAGCGCACGGCTACACCTTC

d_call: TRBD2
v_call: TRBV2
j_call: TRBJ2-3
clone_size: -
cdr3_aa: CASRLAGGSTDTQYF
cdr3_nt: TGTGCCAGCCGACTAGCGGGGGGGAGCACAGATACGCAGTATTTT

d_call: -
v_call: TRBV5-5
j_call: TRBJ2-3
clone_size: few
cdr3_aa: CASSFRRDTQYF
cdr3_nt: TGTGCCAGCAGCTTTAGGCGGGATACGCAGTATTTT

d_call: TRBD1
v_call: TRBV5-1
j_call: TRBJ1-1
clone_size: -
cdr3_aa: CASSWTNRGGGTEAFF
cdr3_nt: TGCGCCAGCAGCTGGACCAACAGGGGCGGGGGTACTGAAGCTTTCTTT

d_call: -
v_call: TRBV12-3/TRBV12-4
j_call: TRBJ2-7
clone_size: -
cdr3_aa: CASSNRGGAEQYF
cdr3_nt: TGTGCCAGCAGTAACAGGGGGGGTGCCGAGCAGTACTTC

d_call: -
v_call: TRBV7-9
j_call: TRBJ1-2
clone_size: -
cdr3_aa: CASSLAGHDYGYTF
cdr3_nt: TGTGCCAGCAGCTTAGCGGGACACGACTATGGCTACACCTTC

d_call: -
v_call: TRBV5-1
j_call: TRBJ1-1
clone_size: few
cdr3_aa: CASSTGASEAFF
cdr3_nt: TGCGCCAGCAGCACGGGGGCCAGCGAAGCTTTCTTT

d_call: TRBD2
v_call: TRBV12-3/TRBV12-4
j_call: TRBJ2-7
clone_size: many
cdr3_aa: CASSLGGGFYEQYF
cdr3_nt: TGTGCCAGCAGTTTGGGCGGGGGGTTCTACGAGCAGTACTTC

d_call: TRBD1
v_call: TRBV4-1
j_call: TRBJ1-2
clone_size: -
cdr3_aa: CASSQPGTGVALVGYTF
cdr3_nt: TGCGCCAGCAGCCAACCCGGGACAGGGGTTGCTTTGGTAGGCTACACCTTC

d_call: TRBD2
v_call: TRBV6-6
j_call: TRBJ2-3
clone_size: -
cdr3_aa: CASSYGYSGGTDTQYF
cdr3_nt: TGTGCCAGCAGTTACGGGTATAGCGGGGGCACAGATACGCAGTATTTT

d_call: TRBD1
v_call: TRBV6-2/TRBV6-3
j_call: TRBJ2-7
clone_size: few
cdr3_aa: CASLGQGTTYEQYF
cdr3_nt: TGTGCCAGCCTTGGACAGGGGACCACCTACGAGCAGTACTTC

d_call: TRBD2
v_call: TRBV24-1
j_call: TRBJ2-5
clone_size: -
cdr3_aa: CATSDNGRGETQYF
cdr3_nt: TGTGCCACCAGTGATAACGGGAGGGGAGAGACCCAGTACTTC

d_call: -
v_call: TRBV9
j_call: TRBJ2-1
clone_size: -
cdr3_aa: CASSVGPGHSSYNEQFF
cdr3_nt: TGTGCCAGCAGCGTAGGTCCGGGACACAGCTCCTACAATGAGCAGTTCTTC

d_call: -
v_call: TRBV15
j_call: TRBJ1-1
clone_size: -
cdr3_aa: CATSRDRGSMGTEAFF
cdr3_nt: TGTGCCACCAGCAGAGATCGGGGAAGTATGGGGACTGAAGCTTTCTTT

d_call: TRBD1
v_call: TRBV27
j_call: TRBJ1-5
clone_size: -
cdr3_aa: CASSLGYVPSRGSLNQPQHF
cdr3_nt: TGTGCCAGCAGTTTAGGCTATGTCCCTTCCAGGGGGAGTTTAAATCAGCCCCAGCATTTT

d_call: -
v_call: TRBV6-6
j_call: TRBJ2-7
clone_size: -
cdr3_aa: CASSYSRVYEQYF
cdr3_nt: TGTGCCAGCAGTTACTCGAGAGTGTACGAGCAGTACTTC